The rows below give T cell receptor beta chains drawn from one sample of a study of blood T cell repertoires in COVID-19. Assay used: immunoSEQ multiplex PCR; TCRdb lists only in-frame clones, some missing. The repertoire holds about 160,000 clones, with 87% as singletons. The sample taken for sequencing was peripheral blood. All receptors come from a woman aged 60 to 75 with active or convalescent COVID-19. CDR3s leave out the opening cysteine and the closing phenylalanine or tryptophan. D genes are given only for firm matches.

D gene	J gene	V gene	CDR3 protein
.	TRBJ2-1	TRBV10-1	ASSESDTSSYNEQF
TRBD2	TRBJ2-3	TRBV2	ASSRGTRTDTQY
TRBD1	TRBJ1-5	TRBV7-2	AYKGARGLFGQPQH
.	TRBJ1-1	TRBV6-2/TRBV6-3	ASSYGQNTEAF
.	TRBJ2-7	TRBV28	ASSVPPTDEQY
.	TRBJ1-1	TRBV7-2	ASSLQPGVTNTEAF
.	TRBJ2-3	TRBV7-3	ASSLSPADTQY
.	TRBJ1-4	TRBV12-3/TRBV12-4	ASSKGRDEKLF
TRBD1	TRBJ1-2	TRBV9	ASSVGDRGTYGYT
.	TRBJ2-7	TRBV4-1	ASSQDQGGTYEQY